This T cell receptor beta chain was identified in a study of shared clonotypes between healthy human individuals. About the research overall: Donors had three CD4 naive, three CD4 memory, two CD8 naive and one CD8 memory plate apiece. Findings of the study overall: Estimated richness was generally greater in naive than memory subsets. The four-donor shared clonotypes exceeded non-shared clonotypes in generation probability, with non-shared ones scoring lower.

In germline, CDR1 is MDHEN, CDR2 SYDVKM. V shed 1 base and J shed 7 bases, with 8 bases lying between them. This CDR3 spans 13 amino acids. Of note for this clone: Its antigen remains unknown.

Profiling relied on immunoSEQ multiplex PCR, and the TCRdb table lists in-frame clones only, not all of them. The table shows approximately 700,000 clones, with around 73% occurring only once. Each sample came from a Caucasian adult donor living in Nashville, Tennessee. This clonotype was sampled from a woman in her twenties or thirties in good health. V is TRBV28 and J is TRBJ2-4, with a weak D call TRBD1 (5 bases). Sequencing was carried out using memory CD4+ T cells sorted from blood. Subset noted: CD45RA-negative fraction. Written as DNA, the CDR3 is TGTGCCAGCAGTTTATATTCAGGGAACATTCAGTACTTC. This sequence encodes CASSLYSGNIQYF.